These T cell receptor beta chains were read from a single sample in a study of technical replicates of blood from a few donors. The table came from immunoSEQ multiplex PCR; TCRdb's copy has only in-frame clones and leaves some out. The repertoire includes about 68,000 clones, 95% to 97% of them detected once, and 0.25% to 0.3% sits in the top ten. Sequencing was carried out using T cells isolated from PBMCs. All receptors derive from a human donor in good health. The CDR3 runs from the conserved cysteine through the conserved F or W. The D gene is left open where the match is weak. A clone size is listed for some rows: how often the clone was seen (once, few, many), or a class if it is expanded.

TRBV6-1,TRBD2,-,TRBJ2-7,CASSEVPTGLAGVGEQYF,TGTGCCAGCAGTGAAGTCCCCACCGGACTAGCGGGAGTGGGCGAGCAGTACTTC
TRBV6-5,-,-,TRBJ2-2,CASRGGSRRTGELFF,TGTGCCTCCAGGGGCGGGAGTAGGCGCACCGGGGAGCTGTTTTTT
TRBV28,-,-,TRBJ2-1,CASSREWGLVNEQFF,TGTGCCAGCAGTCGAGAGTGGGGCCTAGTAAATGAGCAGTTCTTC
TRBV7-2,-,-,TRBJ1-2,CASSLSPRIYGYTF,TGTGCCAGCAGCCTAAGTCCTCGTATCTATGGCTACACCTTC
TRBV18,-,-,TRBJ1-2,CASSPPAGNLYGYTF,TGTGCCAGCTCACCACCCGCAGGGAATCTCTATGGCTACACCTTC
TRBV9,TRBD2,once,TRBJ2-3,CASSSVTSGSVTDTQYF,TGTGCCAGCAGCTCCGTGACTAGCGGGAGCGTCACAGATACGCAGTATTTT
TRBV11-2,-,-,TRBJ2-5,CASSLVAWETQYF,TGTGCCAGCAGCTTAGTAGCCTGGGAGACCCAGTACTTC
TRBV5-4,TRBD2,-,TRBJ2-3,CASSLASGRASGDTQYF,TGTGCCAGCAGCTTGGCAAGCGGGAGGGCCTCTGGAGATACGCAGTATTTT
TRBV28,-,once,TRBJ2-3,CASSGAPSETDTDTQYF,TGTGCCAGCAGTGGGGCTCCCAGCGAGACTGACACAGATACGCAGTATTTT
TRBV6-6,-,-,TRBJ1-1,CASEQDRTRAEAFF,TGTGCCAGCGAGCAGGACCGCACGAGGGCTGAAGCTTTCTTT
TRBV19,TRBD1,few,TRBJ1-5,CASRERQGQNQPQHF,TGTGCCAGTAGGGAACGACAGGGACAAAATCAGCCCCAGCATTTT
TRBV7-8,TRBD1,-,TRBJ1-3,CASSPQGNGNTIYF,TGTGCCAGCAGCCCACAGGGGAATGGAAACACCATATATTTT
TRBV2,-,-,TRBJ2-3,CASSERPDNSDTQYF,TGTGCCAGCAGTGAACGGCCAGACAACTCAGATACGCAGTATTTT
TRBV19,-,-,TRBJ2-2,CASLHGGRTGELFF,TGTGCCAGCCTCCACGGGGGACGCACCGGGGAGCTGTTTTTT
TRBV11-3,TRBD1,-,TRBJ1-2,CASSSEGARGSYGYTF,TGTGCCAGCAGCTCCGAGGGGGCCAGGGGAAGCTATGGCTACACCTTC
TRBV25-1,TRBD1,-,TRBJ1-4,CASSERTGGEKLFF,TGTGCCAGCAGTGAACGGACAGGGGGGGAAAAACTGTTTTTT
TRBV9,-,-,TRBJ2-7,CASSAEGGGNHEQYF,TGTGCCAGCAGCGCCGAGGGGGGAGGGAACCACGAGCAGTACTTC
TRBV28,TRBD1,-,TRBJ1-5,CASTDRDNQPQHF,TGTGCCAGCACCGACAGGGACAATCAGCCCCAGCATTTT
TRBV6-5,-,-,TRBJ2-7,CASGRSLSIYEQYF,TGTGCCAGCGGCAGATCCCTTAGCATATACGAGCAGTACTTC
TRBV30,-,-,TRBJ2-1,CAWTRGSYNEQFF,TGTGCCTGGACCCGGGGCTCCTACAATGAGCAGTTCTTC
TRBV6-1,-,-,TRBJ2-7,CASSPRDLIYEQYF,TGTGCCAGCAGTCCACGGGACTTGATCTACGAGCAGTACTTC
TRBV7-3,-,once,TRBJ1-5,CASSHTPDRPQHF,TGTGCCAGCAGCCACACCCCGGACAGGCCCCAGCATTTT
TRBV13,-,-,TRBJ2-3,CASSLGLGGFHTDTQYF,TGTGCCAGCAGCTTAGGCCTGGGAGGTTTTCACACAGATACGCAGTATTTT
TRBV5-6,TRBD1,-,TRBJ1-2,CASSLWTGQGYGYTF,TGTGCCAGCAGCCTGTGGACAGGGCAAGGGTATGGCTACACCTTC
TRBV19,TRBD1,once,TRBJ1-4,CASSSPGQGVEKLFF,TGTGCCAGTAGCAGTCCGGGACAGGGCGTTGAAAAACTGTTTTTT
TRBV6-1,-,-,TRBJ2-7,CASSELFLAEQYF,TGTGCCAGCAGTGAACTGTTTTTGGCAGAGCAGTACTTC
TRBV7-9,TRBD1,-,TRBJ1-4,CASSPREGQLLNEKLFF,TGTGCCAGCAGCCCGCGAGAGGGACAGCTCCTTAATGAAAAACTGTTTTTT
TRBV7-7,TRBD2,-,TRBJ2-7,CASSFGTSGIYEQYF,TGTGCCAGCAGCTTTGGGACTAGCGGGATCTACGAGCAGTACTTC
TRBV9,-,-,TRBJ1-2,CASSVRGNYGYTF,TGTGCCAGCAGCGTAAGGGGTAACTATGGCTACACCTTC
TRBV19,TRBD2,-,TRBJ2-2,CASSRVAGLTGELFF,TGTGCCAGTAGTAGGGTAGCGGGATTAACCGGGGAGCTGTTTTTT
TRBV7-9,TRBD2,-,TRBJ2-7,CASSFELAGSYEQYF,TGTGCCAGCAGCTTCGAACTAGCGGGATCCTACGAGCAGTACTTC
TRBV13,-,once,TRBJ2-7,CASSLGRNYEQYF,TGTGCCAGCAGCTTAGGCAGGAACTACGAGCAGTACTTC
TRBV5-6,-,-,TRBJ2-5,CASSLMLGPTETQYF,TGTGCCAGCAGCTTGATGCTGGGGCCGACGGAGACCCAGTACTTC
TRBV2,-,once,TRBJ1-1,CASSERGLVMNTEAFF,TGTGCCAGCAGTGAAAGGGGTCTGGTTATGAACACTGAAGCTTTCTTT
TRBV25-1,TRBD1,-,TRBJ1-1,CASSELLGQEAFF,TGTGCCAGCAGTGAATTGTTGGGACAGGAAGCTTTCTTT
TRBV18,TRBD2,-,TRBJ2-7,CASSPSGTSGIYEQYF,TGTGCCAGCTCACCTTCCGGGACTAGCGGGATCTACGAGCAGTACTTC
TRBV7-2,-,-,TRBJ2-5,CASSPVRSSQETQYF,TGTGCCAGCAGCCCCGTAAGGAGCTCCCAAGAGACCCAGTACTTC
TRBV12-2,-,-,TRBJ2-1,CASRLDGSVCNEQFF,TGTGCAAGTCGCTTAGACGGGAGCGTTTGCAATGAGCAGTTCTTC
TRBV2,-,once,TRBJ2-7,CASSVEGYEQYF,TGTGCCAGCAGTGTTGAGGGATACGAGCAGTACTTC
TRBV6-1,TRBD2,-,TRBJ2-1,CASGTSFEQEQFF,TGTGCCAGCGGGACTAGTTTTGAACAGGAGCAGTTCTTC
TRBV19,TRBD1,-,TRBJ1-5,CASTWSGQGPSAQHF,TGTGCCAGTACTTGGTCGGGACAGGGACCTTCGGCCCAGCATTTT
TRBV5-4,TRBD1,-,TRBJ2-4,CASSLGTGTGKDIQYF,TGTGCCAGCAGCTTGGGTACCGGGACAGGGAAAGACATTCAGTACTTC
TRBV9,TRBD1,-,TRBJ1-1,CASSPSGTGVWTEAFF,TGTGCCAGCAGCCCCTCCGGGACAGGGGTATGGACTGAAGCTTTCTTT
TRBV30,TRBD1,-,TRBJ1-2,CAWSRDRVLGYTF,TGTGCCTGGAGTAGAGACAGGGTACTCGGCTACACCTTC
TRBV6-5,TRBD1,-,TRBJ1-1,CASRTRQGNTEAFF,TGTGCCAGCAGGACCCGACAGGGAAACACTGAAGCTTTCTTT
TRBV6-5,-,-,TRBJ2-7,CASSYGGADLYEQYF,TGTGCCAGCAGTTACGGGGGGGCAGACCTATACGAGCAGTACTTC